The rows below give T cell receptor beta chains drawn from one sample of a study of technical replicates of blood from several donors. Using immunoSEQ multiplex PCR, the repertoire was profiled, and TCRdb retains in-frame clones only, with some absent. The sample carries approximately 99,000 clones, 90% to 97% recorded once. The sequenced sample was T cells isolated from PBMCs. Receptor source: a human donor in good health. CDR3s include the opening cysteine and the closing phenylalanine or tryptophan.

>TRBV9|TRBJ2-4
CASSVGSGSSAKNIQYF
>TRBV7-9|TRBJ2-2
CASSDDRANTGELFF
>TRBV11-3|TRBJ1-3
CASSGSSGNTIYF
>TRBV6-9|TRBJ2-5
CASKSRDRVQETQYF
>TRBV7-3|TRBJ1-2
CASSPGGRSNYGYTF
>TRBV6-5|TRBJ2-2
CASSYLQVQNTGELFF
>TRBV27|TRBJ2-1
CASSFSLFGEQFF
>TRBV2|TRBJ2-1
CASSTGTQTYNEQFF
>TRBV9|TRBJ2-1
CASSSFRGLGGGEQFF
>TRBV4-3|TRBJ1-2
CASSQDFTGGNYGYTF
>TRBV30|TRBJ2-2
CAGRSSGREWVGELFF
>TRBV21-1|TRBJ2-1
CASSKSETTFYNEQFF
>TRBV7-8|TRBJ2-1
CASSIRDIEQFF
>TRBV10-3|TRBJ2-5
CAISESQIRTGGETQYF
>TRBV19|TRBJ2-1
CASRPETGQDYNEQFF
>TRBV18|TRBJ2-1
CASSPGVRLAGDEQFF
>TRBV19|TRBJ1-1
CASSIDHGAGGTEAFF
>TRBV10-3|TRBJ2-7
CAIRDGMGGYEQYF
>TRBV28|TRBJ2-7
CASSPPPGQGFHEQYF
>TRBV7-6|TRBJ2-1
CASRLAGGPQDEQFF
>TRBV4-1|TRBJ2-1
CASSQVSGYNEQFF
>TRBV27|TRBJ1-1
CASSKIPFKPGAFF
>TRBV5-1|TRBJ1-2
CATSPGSNGYTF
>TRBV5-4|TRBJ2-7
CASSLSGQGGEQYF
>TRBV7-9|TRBJ2-4
CASSSTQGSKNIQYF
>TRBV7-3|TRBJ1-2
CASSLVGRGDYGYTF
>TRBV30|TRBJ2-1
CAWTQLAWNNEQFF
>TRBV19|TRBJ1-4
CASSKTGHNLGEKLFF
>TRBV5-1|TRBJ1-2
CASSLGTGGYTF
>TRBV7-9|TRBJ2-1
CASSSSGRSDNEQFF
>TRBV13|TRBJ2-7
CASSHGAVGEQYF
>TRBV28|TRBJ2-3
CASTSLRDRDTQYF
>TRBV19|TRBJ1-5
CASCPGTGGNQPQHF
>TRBV14|TRBJ1-1
CASSQDVGVVNTEAFF